Shown below are 14 T cell receptor beta chains from a single sample sequenced in a study of T cells in Graves' hyperthyroidism and ophthalmopathy. Amplification targeted TCR beta CDR3 regions from RNA transcripts. TCR CDR3 regions were first amplified by RT-PCR with HTBI primers. TCRdb reprocessed the multiplex PCR reads with MiXCR, giving one entry per CDR3 protein. The sample records hundreds of thousands of distinct CDR3 sequences, 35% to 40% being singletons. What was sequenced was blood. These receptors were taken from a man in his late teens or twenties with Graves' hyperthyroidism.

This clonotype showed up many times. The rearrangement links TRBV5-5 to TRBJ1-5, with D tentatively TRBD1 (6 bases). Trimming cost V 3 bases and J 5 bases, with 9 bases left between them. The CDR3 is made up of 13 amino acids. Germline lookup yields CDR1 SGHKS and CDR2 YYEKEE (reference sequence). The DNA for the CDR3 is TGTGCCAGCAGCTGGAGGGGGGATCAGCCCCAGCATTTT. Protein: CASSWRGDQPQHF.

This clonotype was observed many times. This rearrangement joins TRBV2 to TRBJ1-6; D gene unclear. The germline V gene encodes CDR1 SNHLY and CDR2 FYNNEI. This CDR3 comprises 16 residues. V was trimmed by 0 bases and J by 0 bases, leaving 6 bases between them. CDR3 sequence reads: CASSEAQSSYNSPLHF. DNA of the CDR3: TGTGCCAGCAGTGAAGCACAGAGCTCCTATAATTCACCCCTCCACTTT.

This chain joins TRBV6-5 and TRBJ2-7, with D uncertain. Trimming cost V 7 bases and J 6 bases, with 16 bases left between them. Germline V lookup: CDR1 MNHEY, CDR2 SVGAGI. This CDR3 has 13 amino acids. CDR3 in DNA: TGTGCCAGCAATCCCCAGCACCGCCCCGAGCAGTACTTC. Its translation: CASNPQHRPEQYF.

There are many counts of this clonotype. The germline gene is not matched at one end of the junction; a read error may be the cause. The chain recombines TRBV7-7 with TRBJ1-1; no clear D. This CDR3 spans 13 amino acids. Germline lookup yields CDR1 SSHAT and CDR2 FNYEAQ (reference sequence). The CDR3 sequence is CASSRLMNTEAFF. In DNA, the CDR3 is TGTGCTAGCAGCCGTTTAATGAACACTGAAGCTTTCTTT.

This clonotype came up many times. The rearrangement links TRBV2 to TRBJ1-1; no definite D call. CDR1 SNHLY and CDR2 FYNNEI come from the germline V gene. Trimming cost V 8 bases and J 1 base, with 14 bases left between them. This CDR3 has 14 amino acids. The CDR3 here is CASPRREGNTEAFF. The CDR3 region has the DNA TGTGCCAGCCCTCGAAGGGAGGGGAACACTGAAGCTTTCTTT.

The chain recombines TRBV12-5 with TRBJ2-5; D gene uncertain. With 2 bases removed from V and 2 bases from J, the gap between germline ends came to 9 bases. This CDR3 region has 14 residues. CDR1 and CDR2 (germline): LGHNT, FRNRAP. The CDR3 protein is CASGLSRAQETQYF. Written as DNA, the CDR3 is TGTGCTAGTGGTTTGAGCCGGGCTCAAGAGACCCAGTACTTC.

V is TRBV15 and J is TRBJ1-2, with D possibly TRBD1 on 5 matching bases. The CDR3 is made up of 14 amino acids. Looked up from germline, CDR1 is LNHNV and CDR2 is YYDKDF (reference sequence). The V end lost 5 bases, the J end lost 4 bases, and 14 bases lay between the germline ends. In DNA, the CDR3 is TGTGCCACCAGCTTGACAGCTCGCACCTATGGCTACACCTTC. As protein: CATSLTARTYGYTF.

This clonotype was detected a few times. The chain uses TRBV30 and TRBJ1-6, with D hard to call. The CDR3 contains 13 residues. V shed 3 bases and J shed 7 bases, with 10 bases lying between them. CDR1 is GTSNPN and CDR2 is SVGIG in the germline V gene (reference sequence). The CDR3 spells CAWRESSNSPLHF. Here the CDR3 DNA reads TGTGCCTGGAGGGAGAGTTCCAATTCACCCCTCCACTTT. The full variable domain, its missing parts supplied by reference TRBV30 and TRBJ1-6, is SQTIHQWPATLVQPVGSPLSLECTVEGTSNPNLYWYRQAAGRGLQLLFYSVGIGQISSEVPQNLSASRPQDRQFILSSKKLLLSDSGFYLCAWRESSNSPLHFGNGTRLTVT.

This clonotype was recorded a few times. The genes are TRBV12-3 or TRBV12-4 and TRBJ1-6, with TRBD1 identical over 8 bases. This CDR3 is built from 15 residues. The junction had 7 bases not matched to a gene; V was cut back by 6 bases and J by 6 bases. CDR3 in DNA: TGTGCCAGCAGCCCTCAGGGGGCCAGTAATTCACCCCTCCACTTT. This codes for CASSPQGASNSPLHF.

This clonotype was seen ten or more times. Here the CDR3 DNA reads TGCAGTGCTAGTTACGAGTGGGGAAAACTGTTTTTT. This encodes CSASYEWGKLFF. J is TRBJ1-4 and V is TRBV20-1, with unresolved D. V lost 3 bases and J 10 bases, leaving 12 bases between the germline ends. CDR3 length: 12 residues. In germline, CDR1 is DFQATT, CDR2 SNEGSKA (reference sequence).

V and J are TRBV24-1 and TRBJ2-2, with 7 nucleotides matching TRBD1. The germline CDR1 and CDR2 sequences are KGHDR and SFDVKD. The V gene end was trimmed by 3 bases and the J gene end by 6 bases; junction bases not matched to a gene: 15. The CDR3 is 18 residues long. The CDR3 region is CATSDPTSGTASSGELFF. The CDR3 DNA reads TGTGCCACCAGTGATCCAACTTCCGGGACAGCCTCCTCCGGGGAGCTGTTTTTT.

The DNA for the CDR3 is TGTGCCAGTAGCTCCCAAACAGGGAATAGGGCCTACGAGCAGTACTTC. This translates into CASSSQTGNRAYEQYF. The chain combines TRBV19 with TRBJ2-7, with a tentative D call TRBD1 (6 bases). CDR1 and CDR2 (germline): LNHDA, SQIVND (reference sequence). V was trimmed by 6 bases and J by 2 bases, leaving 20 bases between them. The CDR3 loop spans 16 amino acids. The whole variable domain, remainder taken from reference TRBV19 and TRBJ2-7, is DGGITQSPKYLFRKEGQNVTLSCEQNLNHDAMYWYRQDPGQGLRLIYYSQIVNDFQKGDIAEGYSVSREKKESFPLTVTSAQKNPTAFYLCASSSQTGNRAYEQYFGPGTRLTVT.

Comment on this clonotype: The junction differs from germline at one of its ends, possibly a read error. The V and J genes are TRBV10-3 and TRBJ1-2; no firm D call. The CDR3 contains 13 residues. CDR1 and CDR2 (germline): ENHRY, SYGVKD. The CDR3 DNA follows: TGTGCCAACAGTGAAGTGGAAAACTATGGCTACACCTTC. It codes for CANSEVENYGYTF.

The sample holds one count of this clonotype. One base away lies a much larger clone, so this may be a sequencing read error. This chain connects TRBV15 to TRBJ2-2; TRBD2 aligns across 7 bases. CDR1 is LNHNV, CDR2 YYDKDF, per germline (reference sequence). This CDR3 region has 15 residues. The CDR3 loop is CATLRARGSTGELLF. The CDR3 nucleotides read TGTGCCACCCTCCGGGCCCGCGGGAGCACCGGGGAGCTGCTTTTT.